The next 9 T cell receptor beta chains were all read from a single sample in a study of identical twins. TCRdb fed the 5' RACE reads into MiXCR, producing one record per CDR3 protein. The sample holds roughly 1,500,000 distinct CDR3 sequences, around a third seen once. The sequenced sample was cord blood. All receptors come from a newborn girl in good health.

The chain recombines TRBV7-7 with TRBJ2-5; D is possibly TRBD2 (6 bases). This CDR3 is 18 amino acids long. V lost 6 bases, J lost 3 bases, and 26 bases lay in between. Germline CDR1 reads SSHAT; CDR2 reads FNYEAQ (reference sequence). The CDR3 protein is CASSPTPLFGLNKETQYF. In nucleotides, the CDR3 is TGTGCCAGCAGTCCTACTCCCCTTTTCGGACTAAATAAAGAGACCCAGTACTTC.

This clonotype was recorded at least ten times. The chain is built from TRBV27 and TRBJ2-5, with a possible D match to TRBD2 (6 bases). The CDR3 spans 14 residues. V was shortened by 3 bases and J by 4 bases, with 12 bases between the two germline ends. Per the germline V gene, CDR1 is MNHEY and CDR2 is SMNVEV (reference sequence). CDR3 loop: CASSFTGDLETQYF. In DNA form, the CDR3 reads TGTGCCAGCAGTTTCACGGGGGACCTAGAGACCCAGTACTTC.

This clonotype came up many times. V is TRBV7-2 and J is TRBJ1-2; the D is unclear. The V and J ends lost 1 base and 5 bases respectively, with 5 bases between them. The CDR3 is made up of 12 amino acids. The germline V gene encodes CDR1 SGHTA and CDR2 FQGNSA. The CDR3 DNA follows: TGTGCCAGCAGCTTAGGCCGTTATGGCTACACCTTC. Translation gives CASSLGRYGYTF.

On this clonotype: One junction end does not reproduce the germline sequence, and a read error may be involved. The V gene is TRBV7-9, the J gene TRBJ2-5; D is uncertain. Germline CDR1 reads SEHNR; CDR2 reads FQNEAQ (reference sequence). The CDR3 spans 11 residues. The CDR3 nucleotides read TGTTCCAGCAGCCTTGGGGAGACCCAGTACTTC. It is translated as CSSSLGETQYF. Using reference TRBV7-9 and TRBJ2-5 for the parts outside the CDR3, the full variable domain is DTGVSQNPRHKITKRGQNVTFRCDPISEHNRLYWYRQTLGQGPEFLTYFQNEAQLEKSRLLSDRFSAERPKGSFSTLEIQRTEQGDSAMYLCSSSLGETQYFGPGTRLLVL.

A few counts support this clonotype. This chain links TRBV5-4 with TRBJ1-4; the D gene is possibly TRBD1 (5 bases). Trimming removed 4 bases at V and 4 bases at J, with 11 bases between. Germline assignment: CDR1 SGHNT and CDR2 YYREEE (reference sequence). The CDR3 has 14 residues. Written as DNA, the CDR3 is TGTGCCAGCAGCGATTCGGGGGTTAATGAAAAACTGTTTTTT. It codes for CASSDSGVNEKLFF.

This clonotype was seen repeatedly, ten times or more. This chain links TRBV12-5 with TRBJ2-3, with D uncertain. Trimming cost V 5 bases and J 3 bases, with 9 bases left between them. This CDR3 region has 13 residues. From germline, CDR1 is LGHNT and CDR2 FRNRAP. Written as DNA, the CDR3 is TGTGCTAGTGGTCCCCGACTGACAGATACGCAGTATTTT. It is translated as CASGPRLTDTQYF.

The rearrangement joins TRBV9 to TRBJ2-5; D possibly corresponds to TRBD2 (6 bases). V dropped 6 bases and J dropped 2 bases, with 14 bases sitting between them. Germline V gene data show CDR1 as SGDLS and CDR2 as YYNGEE. The CDR3 contains 14 residues. The CDR3 spells CASNLWGGQETQYF. The CDR3 DNA follows: TGTGCCAGCAACCTTTGGGGAGGACAAGAGACCCAGTACTTC.

This clonotype was picked up a small number of times. The rearrangement links TRBV12-3 or TRBV12-4 to TRBJ2-3; 11 nucleotides match TRBD2. The CDR3 extends over 18 amino acids. Trimming cost V 1 base and J 5 bases; bases outside gene matches: 11. In DNA, the CDR3 is TGTGCCAGCAGTTTAGAGGGACTAGCGGCGTTACGGGGAGATACGCAGTATTTT. Translation gives CASSLEGLAALRGDTQYF.

V gene TRBV28 combines with J gene TRBJ2-7; D may be TRBD1 (6 bases). CDR1 and CDR2 (germline): MDHEN, SYDVKM. V gave up 6 bases and J gave up 2 bases, with 17 bases separating them. CDR3 length: 15 amino acids. CDR3 coding DNA: TGTGCCAGCAGCTTGACAGGTTCGAGCCCCTACGAGCAGTACTTC. It specifies CASSLTGSSPYEQYF.